The 23 T cell receptor beta chains below all came from one sample that was sequenced in a study of cytomegalovirus exposure and HLA in healthy donors. PCR primers comprised 60 Vbeta and 13 Jbeta primers. The assay was immunoSEQ multiplex PCR, and TCRdb's table has in-frame clones only and misses some. The table records some 120,000 clones, about three quarters of them present only once. Source material: PBMCs. These receptors came from a human donor in good health.

To note about this clone: A junction boundary mismatches the germline segment, possibly from a read error. This chain connects TRBV7-9 to TRBJ2-7, with D perhaps matching TRBD2 (5 bases). CDR1 is SEHNR and CDR2 is FQNEAQ in the germline V gene (reference sequence). CDR3 length: 12 residues. In DNA, the CDR3 is TGTTCCAGCGGCTTAGGGCCAGACGAGCAGTACTTC. It codes for CSSGLGPDEQYF.

The chain couples TRBV7-9 to TRBJ2-3, with TRBD1 as a possible D gene (6 bases). CDR3 length: 14 residues. V was clipped by 5 bases and J by 2 bases, with 11 bases between them. The germline V gene has CDR1 SEHNR and CDR2 FQNEAQ (reference sequence). CDR3 coding DNA: TGTGCCAGCAGCCAGGGGCCGAACACAGATACGCAGTATTTT. It yields the protein CASSQGPNTDTQYF. Drawing the rest from reference TRBV7-9 and TRBJ2-3, the complete variable domain is DTGVSQNPRHKITKRGQNVTFRCDPISEHNRLYWYRQTLGQGPEFLTYFQNEAQLEKSRLLSDRFSAERPKGSFSTLEIQRTEQGDSAMYLCASSQGPNTDTQYFGPGTRLTVL.

The CDR3 spells CASSLSGGGTDTQYF. DNA for the CDR3: TGTGCCAGCAGCTTAAGCGGGGGGGGCACAGATACGCAGTATTTT. V gene TRBV5-8 combines with J gene TRBJ2-3; 10 bases line up with TRBD2. Trimming removed 2 bases from V and 1 base from J; junction bases left unmatched: 1. This CDR3 spans 15 amino acids. Looked up from germline, CDR1 is SGHTS and CDR2 is YDEGEE.

CDR3 coding DNA: TGTGCCAGCAGTGACAACAATGAGCAGTTCTTC. Translation: CASSDNNEQFF. The chain combines TRBV28 with TRBJ2-1; D not certain. The ends were cut back, 5 bases at V and 5 bases at J, with 4 bases in the middle. This CDR3 comprises 11 residues. Germline lookup yields CDR1 MDHEN and CDR2 SYDVKM.

V and J are TRBV4-2 and TRBJ2-3; 16 nucleotides match TRBD2. CDR3 length: 19 amino acids. Unmatched junction bases numbered 5, after V lost 1 base and J lost 1 base. CDR1 is LGHNA and CDR2 is YNFKEQ in the germline V gene. This CDR3 is CASSQGSGLAGGGTDTQYF. The CDR3 DNA follows: TGTGCCAGCAGCCAAGGATCGGGACTAGCGGGGGGGGGCACAGATACGCAGTATTTT.

The CDR3 nucleotides read TGTGCCAGCAATGCACCAGTCCCTGAAGCTTTCTTT. Protein product: CASNAPVPEAFF. The J gene is TRBJ1-1, the V gene TRBV6-1; no firm D call. Germline-derived CDR1 and CDR2 are MNHNS and SASEGT. The length of the CDR3 is 12 residues. Deletions cut 7 bases from V and 6 bases from J, with 12 bases between.

The chain uses TRBV5-1 and TRBJ1-1; D is possibly TRBD1 (6 bases). Trimming took 4 bases from V and 7 from J, leaving 23 bases between them. Germline V gene lookup returns CDR1 SGHRS and CDR2 YFSETQ. The CDR3 runs to 16 residues. The CDR3 protein is CASSAIQGVKNFEAFF. The DNA for the CDR3 is TGCGCCAGCAGCGCCATACAGGGCGTCAAGAATTTTGAAGCTTTCTTT.

This clone was seen a handful of times. J is TRBJ2-7 and V is TRBV5-1, with a possible D match to TRBD1 (6 bases). Germline CDR1 is SGHRS and CDR2 is YFSETQ. V lost 2 bases to trimming and J lost 3 bases, with 15 bases between them. CDR3 length equals 15 residues. Here the CDR3 DNA reads TGCGCCAGCAGCTTCGAATTGGGGGCGGGCTACGAGCAGTACTTC. Translating gives CASSFELGAGYEQYF.

A single count supports this clone. This chain uses TRBV5-5 with TRBJ1-4, with D tentatively TRBD1 (6 bases). V was shortened by 2 bases and J by 7 bases, with 12 bases between the two germline ends. Germline V gene data show CDR1 as SGHKS and CDR2 as YYEKEE (reference sequence). The length of the CDR3 is 14 residues. The CDR3 loop reads CASSLQGSPEKLFF. The CDR3 coding sequence is TGTGCCAGCAGCTTACAGGGTTCGCCTGAAAAACTGTTTTTT. The full variable domain, its missing parts supplied by reference TRBV5-5 and TRBJ1-4, is DAGVTQSPTHLIKTRGQQVTLRCSPISGHKSVSWYQQVLGQGPQFIFQYYEKEERGRGNFPDRFSARQFPNYSSELNVNALLLGDSALYLCASSLQGSPEKLFFGSGTQLSVL.

This chain joins TRBV5-6 and TRBJ2-5; a weak D match, TRBD2 (6 bases). Germline assignment: CDR1 SGHDT and CDR2 YYEEEE. V was shortened by 2 bases and J by 4 bases, with 9 bases between the two germline ends. The CDR3 is made up of 13 amino acids. CDR3 sequence: CASSFGGLETQYF. In DNA, the CDR3 is TGTGCCAGCAGCTTCGGGGGACTAGAGACCCAGTACTTC.

This chain connects TRBV29-1 to TRBJ1-1; D call uncertain. The CDR3 runs to 13 residues. From germline, CDR1 is SQVTM and CDR2 ANQGSEA. V dropped 5 bases and J dropped 3 bases, with 13 bases sitting between them. The DNA for the CDR3 is TGCAGCGTTTCAACGGGAGCTGACACTGAAGCTTTCTTT. This translates into CSVSTGADTEAFF. The full variable domain, with the rest looked up from reference TRBV29-1 and TRBJ1-1, is SAVISQKPSRDICQRGTSLTIQCQVDSQVTMMFWYRQQPGQSLTLIATANQGSEATYESGFVIDKFPISRPNLTFSTLTVSNMSPEDSSIYLCSVSTGADTEAFFGQGTRLTVV.

J is TRBJ2-3 and V is TRBV14; 12 bases line up with TRBD2. Germline V gene lookup returns CDR1 SGHDN and CDR2 FVKESK. The trim removed 4 bases at V and 4 bases at J, leaving 6 bases unmatched. This CDR3 is built from 16 residues. This chain's CDR3 is CASSLELAGGSDTQYF. The DNA of the CDR3 is TGTGCCAGCAGCCTGGAACTAGCGGGGGGATCAGATACGCAGTATTTT.

The chain recombines TRBV6-5 with TRBJ2-3; TRBD1 might be the D (6 bases). The CDR3 runs to 15 residues. V was pared by 0 bases and J by 4 bases, with 11 bases between. Germline lookup yields CDR1 MNHEY and CDR2 SVGAGI. The CDR3 protein is CASSYSGRGSDTQYF. For the CDR3, the DNA is TGTGCCAGCAGTTACTCGGGCAGGGGATCAGATACGCAGTATTTT.

The rearrangement uses TRBV19 and TRBJ1-5; possibly TRBD1 for D (5 bases). CDR3 size: 14 residues. V lost 6 bases and J 5 bases, leaving 14 bases between the germline ends. Per germline, CDR1 LNHDA and CDR2 SQIVND (reference sequence). CDR3 protein: CASSPPGGYQPQHF. In DNA form, the CDR3 reads TGTGCCAGTAGCCCTCCGGGGGGATATCAGCCCCAGCATTTT.

The chain links TRBV5-1 to TRBJ1-2, with TRBD1 matching 7 bases. CDR1 and CDR2 from the germline V gene are SGHRS and YFSETQ. The junction had 5 bases not matched to a gene; V was cut back by 5 bases and J by 4 bases. The CDR3 totals 13 residues. CDR3 residues: CASSWGQIYGYTF. The CDR3 bases are TGCGCCAGCAGTTGGGGACAGATCTATGGCTACACCTTC.

This rearrangement joins TRBV4-1 to TRBJ1-1; D not certain. The CDR3 runs to 15 residues. Trimming left V 1 base short and J 2 bases short, with 11 bases between. Germline V gene sequence: CDR1 MGHRA, CDR2 YSYEKL. The CDR3 sequence: CASSQVIAENTEAFF. CDR3 DNA sequence: TGCGCCAGCAGCCAAGTTATAGCAGAAAACACTGAAGCTTTCTTT.

The chain links TRBV27 to TRBJ2-5; 7 bases are shared with TRBD2. In germline, CDR1 is MNHEY, CDR2 SMNVEV (reference sequence). The ends lost 3 bases at V and 4 bases at J; junction bases unmatched: 8. The CDR3 totals 15 residues. The CDR3, as DNA: TGTGCCAGCAGTTTCTTGGGCGGGGGTGGAGAGACCCAGTACTTC. Amino acid sequence: CASSFLGGGGETQYF.

V gene TRBV2 combines with J gene TRBJ2-1, with 7 nucleotides matching TRBD2. The germline V gene encodes CDR1 SNHLY and CDR2 FYNNEI. The CDR3 consists of 13 residues. The V gene end was trimmed by 8 bases and the J gene end by 5 bases; junction bases not matched to a gene: 6. CDR3 sequence: CASGRGPNNEQFF. As DNA, the CDR3 is TGTGCCAGCGGGAGGGGCCCCAACAATGAGCAGTTCTTC.

This clone appeared a single time. A junction boundary mismatches the germline segment, possibly from a read error. In DNA form, the CDR3 reads TGTTCCAGCAGCCAGGTGTCCTACGAGCAGTACTTC. Its protein product is CSSSQVSYEQYF. The chain recombines TRBV7-9 with TRBJ2-7; no reliable D call. CDR1 is SEHNR, CDR2 FQNEAQ, per germline (reference sequence). The CDR3 sequence is 12 residues long. The whole variable domain, remainder taken from reference TRBV7-9 and TRBJ2-7, is DTGVSQNPRHKITKRGQNVTFRCDPISEHNRLYWYRQTLGQGPEFLTYFQNEAQLEKSRLLSDRFSAERPKGSFSTLEIQRTEQGDSAMYLCSSSQVSYEQYFGPGTRLTVT.

The chain is built from TRBV27 and TRBJ1-1; no clear D gene. The germline V gene encodes CDR1 MNHEY and CDR2 SMNVEV (reference sequence). The CDR3 spans 15 residues. V was cut by 5 bases and J by 5 bases, with 18 bases left in between. CDR3 sequence reads: CASSPTPKWFTEAFF. CDR3 coding DNA: TGTGCCAGCAGTCCTACTCCGAAATGGTTTACTGAAGCTTTCTTT.

This clone was counted between two and nine times. The rearrangement joins TRBV2 to TRBJ1-1; TRBD1 might be the D (5 bases). The ends were cut back, 4 bases at V and 8 bases at J, with 11 bases in the middle. Germline CDR1 SNHLY, CDR2 FYNNEI. There are 12 residues in the CDR3. CDR3 sequence: CASSAMGGEAFF. CDR3 nucleotides: TGTGCCAGCAGTGCCATGGGGGGAGAAGCTTTCTTT. Using reference TRBV2 and TRBJ1-1 for the parts outside the CDR3, the full variable domain is EPEVTQTPSHQVTQMGQEVILRCVPISNHLYFYWYRQILGQKVEFLVSFYNNEISEKSEIFDDQFSVERPDGSNFTLKIRSTKLEDSAMYFCASSAMGGEAFFGQGTRLTVV.

This chain uses TRBV18 with TRBJ2-3; possible D gene TRBD2, 6 bases. V dropped 3 bases and J dropped 0 bases, with 13 bases sitting between them. The CDR3 has 16 amino acids. Germline CDR1 KGHSH, CDR2 LQKENI. CDR3 region: CASSPSWGDSTDTQYF. DNA for the CDR3: TGTGCCAGCTCACCGTCCTGGGGGGATAGCACAGATACGCAGTATTTT.

Here the CDR3 reads CASSPGLAADTQYF. As DNA, the CDR3 is TGCGCCAGCAGCCCCGGACTAGCAGCAGATACGCAGTATTTT. V gene TRBV5-1 combines with J gene TRBJ2-3; 8 positions agree with TRBD2. With 4 bases clipped from V and 4 bases from J, the junction kept 5 bases outside the gene matches. CDR3 length equals 14 residues. CDR1 and CDR2 from the germline V gene are SGHRS and YFSETQ.